This T cell receptor beta chain was profiled in a study of T cell responses to AZD1222 COVID-19 vaccine (dated by TCRdb to about 2021). Looking at the study overall: A total of about 230 trial participants underwent TCR sequencing, of whom 207 received two doses of AZD1222 and roughly 25 received two doses of the MenACWY control vaccine. Enrollment into the trials was organized by age into subgroups of 18-55, 56-69 and 70-plus years, and those subgroups contained roughly 140, 27 and 60 TCR-sequenced participants, respectively. What the research found in general, with its limitations: Nearly half of unique spike-specific TCRs reportedly recognized epitopes outside regions mutated in the B.1.351 and B.1.1.7 variants. CD4 TCRs associated with the vaccine covered the entire spike protein, and the dominant responses were in regions 160-218 and 743-854. After two AZD1222 doses, both the breadth and the depth of spike-specific TCRs were significantly higher than at day 0 and than in MenACWY recipients. In the small 56-69-year group, the increase in depth fell short of significance, most likely because of low power. Because no day 14 peak-response samples were available, repertoires were characterized only after the peak T cell response. Conclusions about previously exposed vaccinees were limited because only six AZD1222 recipients were SARS-CoV-2 seropositive at baseline. Most participants were white British and females outnumbered males, and the authors suggested that clonal diversity may have been underestimated.

The sample's time point label is to be understood as: about 28 days (+/-7) after the second vaccine dose. AZD1222 recipients given second doses at about 4 weeks or at about 12 weeks were pooled, since spike-specific TCR depth and breadth were not found to differ between the two schedules. The vaccinee samples were drawn from two UK trials, COV001 and COV002, one of which was a single-blind randomized controlled phase 2/3 trial testing AZD1222 (ChAdOx1 nCoV-19) in healthy adults. Trial participant PBMC samples were collected at day 0 and day 28 after the second dose for TCRbeta chain sequencing. From cysteine to phenylalanine, the CDR3 is 15 amino acids long. Only the CDR3 region is kept as DNA, spanning 45 bases read in frame from base 1. The germline V gene specifies MDHEN as CDR1 and SYDVKM as CDR2. V gives up 2 bases and J gives up 8 bases, and the segment between their germline ends measures 13 bases.

The CDR3 regions of human TCRbeta chains were subjected to immunosequencing. The published analysis was carried out like this. TCRs in the repertoires were compared against a reference library of SARS-CoV-2-specific TCRs that had been generated with the MIRA antigen-specificity platform. Breadth meant the fraction of unique TCRs that were SARS-CoV-2-associated, whereas depth meant the fraction of total T cells that were SARS-CoV-2-associated. Each spike-specific TCR was assigned to its reactive spike region and to a CD4 or CD8 class using the MIRA data. Log10-transformed breadth and depth values were compared by one-way ANOVA with Sidak's multiple comparisons tests. Held by TCRdb, this immuneACCESS table contains in-frame sequences only and omits some clones. Under half of the omission traces to an unresolved V gene where checked; the cause of the rest is unknown. That table furnishes V, J and clone size, whereas the DNA furnished D and trimming. The sample data list around 140,000 clones, and approximately 92% of these were observed just once. Around 3.5% of the sample comes from the top ten.

Worth noting for this clone: No cognate antigen has been identified for it. Base qualities were left out, and no much larger clone turns up one base away.

The chain is made from TRBV28 and TRBJ1-6, with TRBD1 perhaps the D gene, on 5 matching bases. This sequence originates from an adult who received the AZD1222 COVID-19 vaccine. The sample was peripheral blood, taken 28 days after the second AZD1222 dose. The CDR3 protein: CASSLRVQGDSPLHF. The nucleotide sequence is given as TGTGCCAGCAGTTTAAGAGTCCAAGGGGATTCACCCCTCCACTTT.